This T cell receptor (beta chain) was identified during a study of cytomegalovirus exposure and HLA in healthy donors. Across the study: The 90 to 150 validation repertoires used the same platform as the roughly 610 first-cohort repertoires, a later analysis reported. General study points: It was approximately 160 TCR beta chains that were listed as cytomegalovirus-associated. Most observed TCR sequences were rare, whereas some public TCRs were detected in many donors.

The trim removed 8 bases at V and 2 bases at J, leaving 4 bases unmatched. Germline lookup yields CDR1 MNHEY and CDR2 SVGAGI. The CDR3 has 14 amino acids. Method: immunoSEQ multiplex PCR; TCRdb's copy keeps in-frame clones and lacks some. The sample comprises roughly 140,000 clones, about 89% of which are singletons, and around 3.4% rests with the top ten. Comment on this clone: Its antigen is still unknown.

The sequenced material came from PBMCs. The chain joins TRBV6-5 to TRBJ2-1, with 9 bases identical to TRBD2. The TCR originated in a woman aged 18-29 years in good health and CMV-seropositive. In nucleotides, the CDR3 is TGTGCCAGCGGTCAGCGGGAGGCCTACAATGAGCAGTTCTTC. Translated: CASGQREAYNEQFF.